The clone carrying this T cell receptor (beta chain) was seen more than once but under ten times. A read error is possible here, since a much larger clone lies one base away. Researchers amplified the TCR beta CDR3 regions from RNA transcripts. RT-PCR in the first round (using the HTBI primer set) targeted the TCR CDR3. TCRdb redid the calling of the multiplex PCR reads with MiXCR, one entry per CDR3 protein. This table has 200,000 to 250,000 distinct CDR3 sequences, approximately 25% appearing once. Germline V CDR1 and CDR2: ENHRY, SYGVKD. The CDR3 loop spans 14 amino acids. This entry belongs to a study of T cells in Graves' hyperthyroidism and ophthalmopathy.

Sample: blood. The chain combines TRBV10-3 with TRBJ2-4; D not resolved. The TCR was taken from a woman aged 35 to 49 with Graves' ophthalmopathy. CDR3 sequence reads: CVISDQEWGYIQYF. CDR3 coding DNA: TGTGTCATCAGTGACCAGGAATGGGGATACATTCAGTACTTC.